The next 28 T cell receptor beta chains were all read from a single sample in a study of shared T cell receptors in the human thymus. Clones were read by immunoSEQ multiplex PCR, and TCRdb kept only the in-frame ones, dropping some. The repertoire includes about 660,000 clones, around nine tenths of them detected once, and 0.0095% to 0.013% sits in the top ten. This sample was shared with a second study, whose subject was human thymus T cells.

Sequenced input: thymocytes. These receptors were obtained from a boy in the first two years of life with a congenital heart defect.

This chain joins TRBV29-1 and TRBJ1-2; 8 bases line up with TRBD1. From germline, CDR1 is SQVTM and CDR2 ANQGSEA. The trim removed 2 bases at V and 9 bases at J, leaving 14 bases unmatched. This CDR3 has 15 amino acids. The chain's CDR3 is CSVELLRQGLPRYTF. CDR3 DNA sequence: TGCAGCGTTGAATTGCTAAGACAGGGGCTTCCTCGCTACACCTTC.

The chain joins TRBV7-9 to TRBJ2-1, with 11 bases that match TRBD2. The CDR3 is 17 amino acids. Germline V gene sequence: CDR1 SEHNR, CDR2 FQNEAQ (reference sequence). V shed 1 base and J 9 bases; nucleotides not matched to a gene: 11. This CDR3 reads CASSLGLAGKGPVEQFF. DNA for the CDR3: TGTGCCAGCAGCTTAGGACTAGCGGGAAAAGGGCCTGTTGAGCAGTTCTTC.

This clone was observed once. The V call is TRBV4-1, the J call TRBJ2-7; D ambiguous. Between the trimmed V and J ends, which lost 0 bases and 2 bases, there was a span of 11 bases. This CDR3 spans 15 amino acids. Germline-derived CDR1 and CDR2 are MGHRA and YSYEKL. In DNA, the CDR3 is TGCGCCAGCAGCCAAGAATTGAACAGTACCTACGAGCAGTACTTC. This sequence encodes CASSQELNSTYEQYF.

The CDR3, as DNA: TGCGCCAGCAGCCCCTACATGAGGGGGCCCAACACCGGGGAGCTGTTTTTT. This translates into CASSPYMRGPNTGELFF. V usage is TRBV5-1 and J usage is TRBJ2-2; 7 bases fit TRBD1. CDR3 size: 17 residues. CDR1 is SGHRS and CDR2 is YFSETQ in the germline V gene. Trimming removed 4 bases from V and 2 bases from J; junction bases left unmatched: 11.

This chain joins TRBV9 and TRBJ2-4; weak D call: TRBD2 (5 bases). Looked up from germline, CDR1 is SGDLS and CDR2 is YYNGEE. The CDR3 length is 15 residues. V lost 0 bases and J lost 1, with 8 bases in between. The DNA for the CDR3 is TGTGCCAGCAGCGTAGGAGGGTCCGCCAAAAACATTCAGTACTTC. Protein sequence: CASSVGGSAKNIQYF.

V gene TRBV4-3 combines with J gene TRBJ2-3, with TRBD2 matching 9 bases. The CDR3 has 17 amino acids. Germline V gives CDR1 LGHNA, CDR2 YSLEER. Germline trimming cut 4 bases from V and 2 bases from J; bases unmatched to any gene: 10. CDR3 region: CASSPLVPSGDTDTQYF. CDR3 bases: TGCGCCAGCAGCCCCCTGGTTCCTAGCGGGGACACAGATACGCAGTATTTT.

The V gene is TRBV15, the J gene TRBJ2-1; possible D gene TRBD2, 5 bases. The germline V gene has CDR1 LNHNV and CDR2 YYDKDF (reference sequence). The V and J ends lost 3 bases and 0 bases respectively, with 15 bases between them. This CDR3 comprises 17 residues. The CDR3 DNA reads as TGTGCCACCAGCAGTGGGCTTCAGCGGATCTCCTACAATGAGCAGTTCTTC. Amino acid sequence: CATSSGLQRISYNEQFF.

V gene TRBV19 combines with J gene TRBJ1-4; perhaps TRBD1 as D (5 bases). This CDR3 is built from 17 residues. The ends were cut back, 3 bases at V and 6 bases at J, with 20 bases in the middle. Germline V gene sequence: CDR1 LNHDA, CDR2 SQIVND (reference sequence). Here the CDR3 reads CASSISPGGEVDEKLFF. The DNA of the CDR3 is TGTGCCAGTAGTATTTCACCCGGGGGGGAGGTAGATGAAAAACTGTTTTTT.

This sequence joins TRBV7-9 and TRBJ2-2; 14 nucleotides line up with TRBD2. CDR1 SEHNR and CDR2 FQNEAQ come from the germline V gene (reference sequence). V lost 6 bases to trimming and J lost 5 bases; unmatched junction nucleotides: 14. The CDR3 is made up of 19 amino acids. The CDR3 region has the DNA TGTGCCAGCAGGCCAACGCCTGGGACTAGCGGGAGATGGACCGGGGAGCTGTTTTTT. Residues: CASRPTPGTSGRWTGELFF.

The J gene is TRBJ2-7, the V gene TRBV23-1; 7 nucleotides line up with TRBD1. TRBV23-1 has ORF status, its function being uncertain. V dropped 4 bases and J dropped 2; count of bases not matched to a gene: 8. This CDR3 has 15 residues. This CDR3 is CASSPEAGGTYEQYF. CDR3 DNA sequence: TGCGCCAGCAGTCCGGAGGCAGGGGGTACCTACGAGCAGTACTTC.

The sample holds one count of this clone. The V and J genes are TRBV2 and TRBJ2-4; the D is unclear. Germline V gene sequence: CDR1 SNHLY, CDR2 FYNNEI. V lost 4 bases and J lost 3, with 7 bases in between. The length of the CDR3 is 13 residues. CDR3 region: CASSVPYKNIQYF. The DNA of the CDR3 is TGTGCCAGCAGTGTCCCTTACAAAAACATTCAGTACTTC.

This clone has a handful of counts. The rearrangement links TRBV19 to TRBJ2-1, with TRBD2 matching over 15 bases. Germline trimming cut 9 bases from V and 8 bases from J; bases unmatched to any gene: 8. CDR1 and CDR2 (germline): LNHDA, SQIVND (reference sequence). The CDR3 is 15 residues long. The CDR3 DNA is TGTGCCAGCACACCGGGACTAGCGGGAGGTTATGAGCAGTTCTTC. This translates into CASTPGLAGGYEQFF.

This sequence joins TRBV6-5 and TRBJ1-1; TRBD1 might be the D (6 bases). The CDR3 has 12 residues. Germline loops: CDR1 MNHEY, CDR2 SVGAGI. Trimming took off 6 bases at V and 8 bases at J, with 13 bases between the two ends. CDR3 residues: CASSFTGTEAFF. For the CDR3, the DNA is TGTGCCAGCAGCTTTACCGGGACAGAAGCTTTCTTT.

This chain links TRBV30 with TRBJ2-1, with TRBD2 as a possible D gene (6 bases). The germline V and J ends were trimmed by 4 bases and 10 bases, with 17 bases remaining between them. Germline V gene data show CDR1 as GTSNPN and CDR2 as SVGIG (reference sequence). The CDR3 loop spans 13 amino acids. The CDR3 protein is CAWNTVTGEEQFF. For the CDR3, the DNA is TGTGCCTGGAACACAGTAACGGGGGAGGAGCAGTTCTTC.

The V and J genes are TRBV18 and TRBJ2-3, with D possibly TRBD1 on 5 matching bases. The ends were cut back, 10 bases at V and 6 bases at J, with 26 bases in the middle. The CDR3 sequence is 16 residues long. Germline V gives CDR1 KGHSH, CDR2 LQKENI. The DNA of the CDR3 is TGTGCCACCTGGGCATGGGCCCAGGGCGGTCCCGATACGCAGTATTTT. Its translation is CATWAWAQGGPDTQYF.

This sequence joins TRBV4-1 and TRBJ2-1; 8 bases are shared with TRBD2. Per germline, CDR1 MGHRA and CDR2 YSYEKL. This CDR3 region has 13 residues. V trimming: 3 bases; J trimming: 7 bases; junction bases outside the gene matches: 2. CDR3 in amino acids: CASSHVAGNEQFF. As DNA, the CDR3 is TGCGCCAGCAGCCACGTAGCGGGAAATGAGCAGTTCTTC.

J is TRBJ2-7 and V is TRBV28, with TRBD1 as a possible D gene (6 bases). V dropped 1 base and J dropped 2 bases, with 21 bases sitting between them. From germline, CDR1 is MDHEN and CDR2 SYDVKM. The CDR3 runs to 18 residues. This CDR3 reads CASSLSTQSGTPTYEQYF. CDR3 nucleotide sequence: TGTGCCAGCAGTTTATCCACTCAATCCGGGACACCCACCTACGAGCAGTACTTC.

The CDR3 DNA is TGTGCCACTAAAAGGCAGGGGGCCAGGTATACGCAGTATTTT. The encoded protein is CATKRQGARYTQYF. This chain links TRBV15 with TRBJ2-3; 8 bases match TRBD1. Looked up from germline, CDR1 is LNHNV and CDR2 is YYDKDF (reference sequence). The CDR3 extends over 14 amino acids. V gave up 9 bases and J gave up 7 bases; unmatched junction bases: 12. Complete variable domain (other parts from reference TRBV15 and TRBJ2-3): DAMVIQNPRYQVTQFGKPVTLSCSQTLNHNVMYWYQQKSSQAPKLLFHYYDKDFNNEADTPDNFQSRRPNTSFCFLDIRSPGLGDTAMYLCATKRQGARYTQYFGPGTRLTVL.

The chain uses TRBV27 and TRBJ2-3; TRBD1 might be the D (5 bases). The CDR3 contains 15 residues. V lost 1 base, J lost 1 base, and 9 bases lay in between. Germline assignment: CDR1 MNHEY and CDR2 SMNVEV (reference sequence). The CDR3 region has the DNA TGTGCCAGCAGTTTATTTGGGGCTCGCACAGATACGCAGTATTTT. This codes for CASSLFGARTDTQYF.

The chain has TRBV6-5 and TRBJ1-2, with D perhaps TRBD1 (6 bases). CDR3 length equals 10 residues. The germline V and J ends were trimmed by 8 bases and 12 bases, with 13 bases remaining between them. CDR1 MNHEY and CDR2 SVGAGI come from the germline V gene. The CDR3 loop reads CASGGARDTF. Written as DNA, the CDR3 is TGTGCCAGCGGGGGGGCAAGGGACACCTTC.

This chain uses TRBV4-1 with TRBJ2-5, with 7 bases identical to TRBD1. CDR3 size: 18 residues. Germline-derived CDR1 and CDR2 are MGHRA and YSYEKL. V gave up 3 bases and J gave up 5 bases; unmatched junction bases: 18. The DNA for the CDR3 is TGCGCCAGCAGCCAGGCCACTACAGGGGAAAGGGCCTGGGAGACCCAGTACTTC. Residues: CASSQATTGERAWETQYF.

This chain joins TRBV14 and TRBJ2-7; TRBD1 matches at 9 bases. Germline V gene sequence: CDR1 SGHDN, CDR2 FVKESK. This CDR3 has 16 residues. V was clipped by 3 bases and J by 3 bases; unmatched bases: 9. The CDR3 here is CASSHPPAGQGYEQYF. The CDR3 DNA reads TGTGCCAGCAGCCACCCTCCTGCGGGACAGGGCTACGAGCAGTACTTC.

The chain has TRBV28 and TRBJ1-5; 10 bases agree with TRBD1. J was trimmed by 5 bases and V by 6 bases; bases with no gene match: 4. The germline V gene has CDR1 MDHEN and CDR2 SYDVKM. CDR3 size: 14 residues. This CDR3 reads CASRPDRGDQPQHF. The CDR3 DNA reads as TGTGCCAGCAGACCGGACAGGGGGGATCAGCCCCAGCATTTT.

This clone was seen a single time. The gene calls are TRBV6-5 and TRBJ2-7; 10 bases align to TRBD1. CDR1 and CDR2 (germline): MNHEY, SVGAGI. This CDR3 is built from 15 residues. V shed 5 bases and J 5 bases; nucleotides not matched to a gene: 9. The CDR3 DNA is TGTGCCAGCAGTCCGGGGACAGGGGTTTGGGACGAGCAGTACTTC. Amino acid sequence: CASSPGTGVWDEQYF.

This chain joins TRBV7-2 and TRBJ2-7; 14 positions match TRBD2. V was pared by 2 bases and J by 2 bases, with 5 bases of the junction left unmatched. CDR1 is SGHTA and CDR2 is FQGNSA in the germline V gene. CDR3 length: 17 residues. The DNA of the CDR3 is TGTGCCAGCAGCTTACCGGAGACTAGCGGGAGGGCCTACGAGCAGTACTTC. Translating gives CASSLPETSGRAYEQYF.

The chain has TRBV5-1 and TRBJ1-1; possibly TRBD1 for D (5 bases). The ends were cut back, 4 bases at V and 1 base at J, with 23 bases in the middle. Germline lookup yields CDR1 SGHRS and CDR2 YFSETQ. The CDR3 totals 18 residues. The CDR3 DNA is TGCGCCAGCAGCAACGACCAGGGAAAGGTTCAGAGGAACACTGAAGCTTTCTTT. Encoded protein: CASSNDQGKVQRNTEAFF.

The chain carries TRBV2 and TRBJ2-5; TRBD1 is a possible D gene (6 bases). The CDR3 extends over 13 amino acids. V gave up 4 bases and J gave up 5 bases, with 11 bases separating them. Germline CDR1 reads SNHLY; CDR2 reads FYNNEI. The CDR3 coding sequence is TGTGCCAGCAGTGGGGGGCTGCGGGAGACCCAGTACTTC. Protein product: CASSGGLRETQYF.

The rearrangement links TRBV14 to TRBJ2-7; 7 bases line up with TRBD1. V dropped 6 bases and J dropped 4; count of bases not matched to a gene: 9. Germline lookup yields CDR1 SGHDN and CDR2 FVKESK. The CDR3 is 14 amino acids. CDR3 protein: CASSPTGAVYEQYF. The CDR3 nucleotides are TGTGCCAGCAGTCCTACAGGGGCAGTATACGAGCAGTACTTC.